This paragraph reports one T cell receptor (beta chain). Its specific antigen is unknown. No per-base quality is available; no much larger clone lies one base away. The time point label of this sample denotes: pretherapy, before neoadjuvant immune checkpoint inhibitors. Samples came from the phase 2 randomized NEOSTAR trial, which tested neoadjuvant nivolumab or nivolumab plus ipilimumab followed by surgery in operable NSCLC. The data stem from a study of neoadjuvant nivolumab and ipilimumab in lung cancer (dated by TCRdb to 2018 to 2020). Study-level background: Intravenous nivolumab was dosed at 3 mg/kg on days 1, 15 and 29, and in the combination arm ipilimumab 1 mg/kg was added on day 1 only. The major pathologic response (MPR) rate in the intention-to-treat population in each study arm was designated as the primary trial endpoint. Of the roughly 45 patients with operable NSCLC treated in the trial, approximately 23 were randomized to nivolumab monotherapy and 21 to nivolumab plus ipilimumab. TCR repertoires were compared between pretherapy (baseline) peripheral blood and tumors resected at surgery after neoadjuvant immune checkpoint blockade. Matched pretherapy and resected tumor pairs were analyzed for seven patients: four treated with nivolumab and three with nivolumab plus ipilimumab. Points the paper makes about the study in general: A small number of samples was subjected to TCR sequencing. A positive correlation was observed between pretherapy blood TCR richness and richness in tumors resected after neoadjuvant therapy (Spearman R of about 0.82). Greater TCR richness and clonality were observed in resected tumors than in tumor-adjacent uninvolved lung, and increases were observed in more dual-therapy-treated tumors. From pretherapy to surgery, increases in tumor T-cell richness and clonality were observed in three of three dual-therapy tumors but in only two of four nivolumab-treated tumors. No significant correlation was found between TCR clonality and pathologic tumor regression, and only one major-pathologic-response sample was available for the clonality analysis.

Library method: the immunoSEQ multiplex PCR assay. The original methods were these. Repertoires were summarized by richness and clonality, and significantly expanded and contracted clones were identified between pre- and post-therapy samples. The table comes from immuneACCESS by way of TCRdb, which keeps in-frame sequences with V and J called. Part of the clones is missing from these tables; in studies checked, under half for an unresolved V gene and the rest for unknown reasons. V and J calls plus clone size are reproduced from that table; the DNA served to infer D and trimming. The sample table holds tens of thousands of clones, of which roughly 89% were seen once. About 3.3% of the sample lies in the top ten. Spanning cysteine to phenylalanine, the CDR3 consists of 15 amino acids. CDR3 DNA is the only sequence kept; it has 45 bases, read in frame from the first base. From V the trimming removes 3 bases and from J it removes 1 base, while the gene matches leave 5 bases of the junction unaccounted for. Sequences SGHRS (CDR1) and YFSETQ (CDR2) are obtained from the germline V gene.

The TCR originated in an adult with non-small cell lung cancer. Source: peripheral blood, taken before neoadjuvant nivolumab, alone or with ipilimumab. The chain is made from TRBV5-1 and TRBJ2-3; 7 bases in the middle match TRBD2. The CDR3 loop reads CASSSQGGGTDTQYF. The DNA reads TGCGCCAGCAGCTCCCAGGGAGGGGGCACAGATACGCAGTATTTT.